These 7 T cell receptor beta chains were sequenced from one sample in a study of glioma-infiltrating T cells after dendritic cell vaccination. Only in-frame clones appear in the TCRdb table, and some are missing; sequencing was by immunoSEQ multiplex PCR. Of 100,000 to 120,000 clones listed, 90% are singletons. The time point: after dendritic cell vaccination, including at tumor progression/relapse. The sequenced sample was blood, obtained after dendritic cell vaccination. These receptors all stem from a human donor with glioblastoma.

The table lists this clone with a count of one. V usage is TRBV18 and J usage is TRBJ2-7, with TRBD2 identical over 10 bases. The CDR3 length is 15 residues. V lost 9 bases, J lost 4 bases, and 12 bases stayed unmatched. Germline V gives CDR1 KGHSH, CDR2 LQKENI. The CDR3 DNA follows: TGTGCCAGTTCCCCCCCTAGCGGGAGTAAGTACGAGCAGTACTTC. Translation: CASSPPSGSKYEQYF.

The sample holds a few counts of this clone. The chain uses TRBV5-1 and TRBJ1-1, with 8 bases identical to TRBD1. The germline CDR1 and CDR2 sequences are SGHRS and YFSETQ. This CDR3 comprises 13 residues. V gave up 4 bases and J gave up 4 bases; unmatched junction bases: 3. CDR3 in amino acids: CASSQGAGTEAFF. The CDR3 bases are TGCGCCAGCAGCCAGGGGGCTGGCACTGAAGCTTTCTTT.

This clone was recorded once. This sequence joins TRBV5-1 and TRBJ2-1; no firm D call. CDR1 and CDR2 from the germline V gene are SGHRS and YFSETQ. The CDR3 totals 16 residues. V was pared by 2 bases and J by 0 bases, with 12 bases between. The CDR3 reads CASSLEFRSSYNEQFF. The CDR3 bases are TGCGCCAGCAGCTTAGAGTTCCGGAGCTCCTACAATGAGCAGTTCTTC.

This clone was picked up one time. The chain combines TRBV27 with TRBJ2-3; D perhaps matches TRBD1 (5 bases). CDR3 length equals 13 residues. Germline V gives CDR1 MNHEY, CDR2 SMNVEV (reference sequence). The V and J ends lost 6 bases and 7 bases respectively, with 14 bases between them. DNA of the CDR3: TGTGCCAGCAGATTCCAGGGCCAAAATACGCAGTATTTT. Protein product: CASRFQGQNTQYF.

The CDR3 DNA reads as TGTGCCAGTACCCCCGGTTTAGATACGCAGTATTTT. Protein: CASTPGLDTQYF. The chain has TRBV11-2 and TRBJ2-3; D remains unclear. The V end lost 9 bases, the J end lost 5 bases, and 12 bases lay between the germline ends. The germline gives CDR1 SGHAT, CDR2 FQNNGV. CDR3 length equals 12 residues.

The CDR3 DNA reads TGTGCCAGCAGCGCCGACACCTATGGCTACACCTTC. This encodes CASSADTYGYTF. V is TRBV5-4 and J is TRBJ1-2, with D unresolved. The CDR3 consists of 12 residues. The V gene's germline CDR1 is SGHNT and CDR2 YYREEE (reference sequence). V lost 4 bases to trimming and J lost 4 bases, with 8 bases between them.

V usage is TRBV30 and J usage is TRBJ2-1, with 9 bases identical to TRBD1. The ends lost 4 bases at V and 6 bases at J; junction bases unmatched: 10. This CDR3 has 15 residues. Germline V lookup: CDR1 GTSNPN, CDR2 SVGIG (reference sequence). The CDR3, as DNA: TGTGCCTGGAATTCGGGACAGGGAGGAACCAATGAGCAGTTCTTC. Translation gives CAWNSGQGGTNEQFF.